The 8 T cell receptor beta chains given below trace back to one sample, sequenced in a study of T cell responses to AZD1222 COVID-19 vaccine. Sequencing used immunoSEQ multiplex PCR; TCRdb keeps in-frame clones, though not all of them. The sample holds 140,000 to 150,000 clones, 90% to 95% seen once. The sample consisted of peripheral blood, taken on day 0 of MenACWY control vaccination. Receptor source: an adult in good health.

The chain couples TRBV9 to TRBJ2-3; D gene ambiguous. From germline, CDR1 is SGDLS and CDR2 YYNGEE. V lost 3 bases and J 2 bases, leaving 10 bases between the germline ends. The CDR3 contains 14 residues. The CDR3 loop reads CASSGRTFTDTQYF. CDR3 coding DNA: TGTGCCAGCAGCGGAAGGACGTTCACAGATACGCAGTATTTT.

The chain uses TRBV4-1 and TRBJ2-1, with TRBD2 matching over 12 bases. Losses at the gene ends were 3 bases for V and 16 bases for J; bases not matched to a gene: 10. Germline loops: CDR1 MGHRA, CDR2 YSYEKL. The CDR3 totals 14 residues. As DNA, the CDR3 is TGCGCCAGCAGCCAGAGACCGGGACTAGCGGGCCGTTTCTTC. Translation gives CASSQRPGLAGRFF.

V gene TRBV4-1 combines with J gene TRBJ2-2; weak D call: TRBD2 (7 bases). CDR1 is MGHRA, CDR2 YSYEKL, per germline. CDR3 size: 17 residues. Trimming stripped 2 bases from V and 2 bases from J, with 15 bases between. CDR3 residues: CASSQMTGGRNTGELFF. CDR3 DNA: TGCGCCAGCAGCCAAATGACCGGGGGGCGAAACACCGGGGAGCTGTTTTTT.

The chain uses TRBV19 and TRBJ2-7, with D tentatively TRBD2 (5 bases). Germline V lookup: CDR1 LNHDA, CDR2 SQIVND (reference sequence). The CDR3 runs 15 residues. Trimming took 5 bases from V and 6 from J, leaving 20 bases between them. The CDR3, as DNA: TGTGCCAGTAGTCCTACCCTTAGCGTCCGGGGCGAGCAGTACTTC. Translating it yields CASSPTLSVRGEQYF.

This chain links TRBV23-1 with TRBJ2-7; D call uncertain. TRBV23-1 carries the ORF label, with uncertain function. This CDR3 comprises 11 residues. The V and J ends lost 6 bases and 3 bases respectively, with 6 bases between them. CDR3 DNA: TGCGCCAGCAGGAAGAGCTACGAGCAGTACTTC. Protein sequence: CASRKSYEQYF.

The chain recombines TRBV19 with TRBJ1-1; D uncertain. This CDR3 spans 12 amino acids. CDR1 is LNHDA and CDR2 is SQIVND in the germline V gene (reference sequence). With 7 bases removed from V and 1 base from J, the gap between germline ends came to 7 bases. The CDR3 protein is CASIGRNTEAFF. The CDR3 nucleotides read TGTGCCAGTATAGGGAGGAACACTGAAGCTTTCTTT.

The chain recombines TRBV30 with TRBJ1-2; 7 bases map to TRBD1. The V segment lost 3 bases and the J segment 4 bases; nucleotides outside the gene matches: 8. Germline CDR1 GTSNPN, CDR2 SVGIG (reference sequence). The CDR3 is 14 residues long. DNA of the CDR3: TGTGCCTGGAGGACTCGGGACAGAATCTATGGCTACACCTTC. Its translation is CAWRTRDRIYGYTF. Variable domain in full (rest from reference TRBV30 and TRBJ1-2): SQTIHQWPATLVQPVGSPLSLECTVEGTSNPNLYWYRQAAGRGLQLLFYSVGIGQISSEVPQNLSASRPQDRQFILSSKKLLLSDSGFYLCAWRTRDRIYGYTFGSGTRLTVV.

This clone showed up just a few times. The chain employs TRBV11-2 and TRBJ1-4, with D unclear. The germline V gene encodes CDR1 SGHAT and CDR2 FQNNGV. This CDR3 region has 17 residues. With 5 bases removed from V and 0 bases from J, the gap between germline ends came to 16 bases. The CDR3 sequence is CASSSLFTASTNEKLFF. The CDR3 nucleotides are TGTGCCAGCAGCAGTCTCTTCACAGCGTCAACTAATGAAAAACTGTTTTTT.